The 4 T cell receptor beta chains below all came from one sample that was sequenced in a study of cytomegalovirus exposure and HLA in healthy donors. With 60 Vbeta and 13 Jbeta primers, the PCR was carried out. Repertoires were generated with immunoSEQ multiplex PCR, while TCRdb's copy carries only in-frame clones and drops some. Of around 150,000 clones listed, 80% are singletons. Sequencing used PBMCs. The receptors derive from a woman aged 50 to 65 in good health and CMV-seronegative.

The genes are TRBV5-1 and TRBJ2-7, with 10 bases fitting TRBD2. The CDR3 covers 15 residues. Germline lookup yields CDR1 SGHRS and CDR2 YFSETQ. The junction had 9 bases not matched to a gene; V was cut back by 7 bases and J by 2 bases. The CDR3 protein is CASGSGTSATYEQYF. Written as DNA, the CDR3 is TGCGCCAGCGGATCCGGGACTAGCGCCACCTACGAGCAGTACTTC.

This clone was seen only once. This chain uses TRBV9 with TRBJ1-2; possible D gene TRBD1, 5 bases. The CDR3 contains 14 residues. Germline V gives CDR1 SGDLS, CDR2 YYNGEE. V was cut by 4 bases and J by 4 bases, with 14 bases left in between. The CDR3 here is CASSPRGGVYGYTF. For the CDR3, the DNA is TGTGCCAGCAGCCCCCGGGGGGGGGTCTATGGCTACACCTTC.

The chain is built from TRBV7-3 and TRBJ2-7; 9 nucleotides agree with TRBD1. After removal of 2 bases from V and 4 bases from J, the junction contained 9 bases not matched to a gene. The CDR3 loop spans 16 amino acids. Germline-derived CDR1 and CDR2 are SGHTA and FQGTGA. This CDR3 reads CASSLVAGQGRYEQYF. The DNA for the CDR3 is TGTGCCAGCAGCTTAGTGGCGGGACAGGGTAGATACGAGCAGTACTTC.

The genes are TRBV2 and TRBJ1-2; D is possibly TRBD1 (5 bases). CDR3 length: 14 amino acids. Germline CDR1 reads SNHLY; CDR2 reads FYNNEI. The V end was cut by 3 bases, the J end by 4 bases, with 12 bases between. CDR3 loop: CASSEGGEGYGYTF. The CDR3 bases are TGTGCCAGCAGTGAGGGGGGGGAAGGCTATGGCTACACCTTC.